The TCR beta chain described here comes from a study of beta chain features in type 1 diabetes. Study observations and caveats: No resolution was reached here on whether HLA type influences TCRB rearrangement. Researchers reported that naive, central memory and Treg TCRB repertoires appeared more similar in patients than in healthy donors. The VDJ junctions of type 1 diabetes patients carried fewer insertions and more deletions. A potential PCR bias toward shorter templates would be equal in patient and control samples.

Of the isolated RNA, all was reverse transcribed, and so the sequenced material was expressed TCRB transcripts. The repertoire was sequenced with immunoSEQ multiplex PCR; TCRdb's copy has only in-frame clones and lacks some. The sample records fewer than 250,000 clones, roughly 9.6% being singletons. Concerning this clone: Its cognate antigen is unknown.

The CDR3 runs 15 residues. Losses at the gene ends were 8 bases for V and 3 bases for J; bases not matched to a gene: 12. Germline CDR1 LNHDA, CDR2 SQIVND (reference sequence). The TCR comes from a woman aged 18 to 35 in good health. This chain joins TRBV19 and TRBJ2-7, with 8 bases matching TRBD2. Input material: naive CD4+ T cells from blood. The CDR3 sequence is CASGRSGSSRYEQYF. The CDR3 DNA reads TGTGCCAGTGGACGAAGCGGGAGTAGTCGCTACGAGCAGTACTTC.